This T cell receptor beta chain was captured by sequencing in a study of cytomegalovirus exposure and HLA in healthy donors. Trimming at V came to 1 base and at J to 0 bases, leaving 10 bases not matched to a gene. The CDR3 is made up of 18 amino acids. Germline loops: CDR1 LGHNA, CDR2 YNFKEQ. A note on this clone: The antigen remains unidentified.

In the PCR, 60 Vbeta and 13 Jbeta primers were used. Here immunoSEQ multiplex PCR was the method, and the copy in TCRdb shows in-frame clones only, minus some. In all, the sample yields around 140,000 clones. Study conclusions and caveats: In vitro testing confirmed three CMV-associated chains as specific for CMV antigens. Reports described diagnosis of cytomegalovirus status by the classifier as highly specific and sensitive.

The chain has TRBV4-2 and TRBJ1-1; the match to TRBD1 covers 8 bases. The TCR was taken from a woman between 35 and 50 years old in good health and CMV-seronegative. Specimen: PBMCs. The CDR3, as DNA: TGTGCCAGCAGCCAAGGGGGTCCCAGGACAGGGTTGAACACTGAAGCTTTCTTT. Protein: CASSQGGPRTGLNTEAFF.